A selection of T cell receptor beta chains follows, all from one sample in a study of molecular identifiers for immune sequencing clone quantification. TCRdb itself ran the PCR reads through MiXCR, one entry per CDR3 protein. The sample holds 85,000 to 120,000 distinct CDR3 sequences; under 40% are singletons and the top ten take roughly 9.7%. The material sequenced was naive CD8+ T cells from blood, with Jurkat cell RNA spiked in. The receptor set was obtained from a human donor in good health. Some libraries in this study had Jurkat cell RNA spiked in. Each CDR3 is given with its conserved first and last residue. Fields, in order: J gene, clone size, V gene, D gene, CDR3 protein, CDR3 DNA. The D gene is left open where the match is weak. Where a row states a size, it is once, few, many or the class of an expanded clone; other rows omit it.

>TRBJ1-4|few|TRBV14|.
CASSQGRGWHEKLFF
TGTGCCAGCAGCCAAGGAAGGGGTTGGCATGAAAAACTGTTTTTT
>TRBJ2-5|.|TRBV12-3/TRBV12-4|TRBD2
CASRAGGREPQYF
TGTGCCAGCCGAGCGGGAGGGCGGGAGCCCCAGTACTTC
>TRBJ2-5|many|TRBV28|.
CASSFFRDGQTQYF
TGTGCCAGCAGTTTTTTCAGGGACGGACAGACCCAGTACTTC
>TRBJ1-6|.|TRBV7-2|.
CASSIGLNSPLHF
TGTGCCAGCAGCATAGGGCTAAATTCACCCCTCCACTTT
>TRBJ1-1|few|TRBV7-8|.
CASSLARILNTEAFF
TGTGCCAGCAGCTTAGCCCGGATCCTGAACACTGAAGCTTTCTTT
>TRBJ2-3|.|TRBV14|.
CASSQDLAHRTDTQYF
TGTGCCAGCAGCCAAGATTTGGCACATCGCACAGATACGCAGTATTTT
>TRBJ2-2|.|TRBV27|.
CASSGGWGTGNTGELFF
TGTGCCAGCAGCGGTGGCTGGGGGACGGGAAACACCGGGGAGCTGTTTTTT
>TRBJ1-5|.|TRBV5-5|.
CASSPTADRLNQPQHF
TGTGCCAGCAGCCCGACTGCGGACAGACTCAATCAGCCCCAGCATTTT
>TRBJ2-7|many|TRBV27|.
CASSFGAGSYEQYF
TGTGCCAGCAGTTTCGGTGCGGGGTCCTACGAGCAGTACTTC
>TRBJ2-3|.|TRBV11-2|TRBD2
CASSLVAGGTDTQYF
TGTGCCAGCAGCTTAGTAGCGGGAGGAACAGATACGCAGTATTTT